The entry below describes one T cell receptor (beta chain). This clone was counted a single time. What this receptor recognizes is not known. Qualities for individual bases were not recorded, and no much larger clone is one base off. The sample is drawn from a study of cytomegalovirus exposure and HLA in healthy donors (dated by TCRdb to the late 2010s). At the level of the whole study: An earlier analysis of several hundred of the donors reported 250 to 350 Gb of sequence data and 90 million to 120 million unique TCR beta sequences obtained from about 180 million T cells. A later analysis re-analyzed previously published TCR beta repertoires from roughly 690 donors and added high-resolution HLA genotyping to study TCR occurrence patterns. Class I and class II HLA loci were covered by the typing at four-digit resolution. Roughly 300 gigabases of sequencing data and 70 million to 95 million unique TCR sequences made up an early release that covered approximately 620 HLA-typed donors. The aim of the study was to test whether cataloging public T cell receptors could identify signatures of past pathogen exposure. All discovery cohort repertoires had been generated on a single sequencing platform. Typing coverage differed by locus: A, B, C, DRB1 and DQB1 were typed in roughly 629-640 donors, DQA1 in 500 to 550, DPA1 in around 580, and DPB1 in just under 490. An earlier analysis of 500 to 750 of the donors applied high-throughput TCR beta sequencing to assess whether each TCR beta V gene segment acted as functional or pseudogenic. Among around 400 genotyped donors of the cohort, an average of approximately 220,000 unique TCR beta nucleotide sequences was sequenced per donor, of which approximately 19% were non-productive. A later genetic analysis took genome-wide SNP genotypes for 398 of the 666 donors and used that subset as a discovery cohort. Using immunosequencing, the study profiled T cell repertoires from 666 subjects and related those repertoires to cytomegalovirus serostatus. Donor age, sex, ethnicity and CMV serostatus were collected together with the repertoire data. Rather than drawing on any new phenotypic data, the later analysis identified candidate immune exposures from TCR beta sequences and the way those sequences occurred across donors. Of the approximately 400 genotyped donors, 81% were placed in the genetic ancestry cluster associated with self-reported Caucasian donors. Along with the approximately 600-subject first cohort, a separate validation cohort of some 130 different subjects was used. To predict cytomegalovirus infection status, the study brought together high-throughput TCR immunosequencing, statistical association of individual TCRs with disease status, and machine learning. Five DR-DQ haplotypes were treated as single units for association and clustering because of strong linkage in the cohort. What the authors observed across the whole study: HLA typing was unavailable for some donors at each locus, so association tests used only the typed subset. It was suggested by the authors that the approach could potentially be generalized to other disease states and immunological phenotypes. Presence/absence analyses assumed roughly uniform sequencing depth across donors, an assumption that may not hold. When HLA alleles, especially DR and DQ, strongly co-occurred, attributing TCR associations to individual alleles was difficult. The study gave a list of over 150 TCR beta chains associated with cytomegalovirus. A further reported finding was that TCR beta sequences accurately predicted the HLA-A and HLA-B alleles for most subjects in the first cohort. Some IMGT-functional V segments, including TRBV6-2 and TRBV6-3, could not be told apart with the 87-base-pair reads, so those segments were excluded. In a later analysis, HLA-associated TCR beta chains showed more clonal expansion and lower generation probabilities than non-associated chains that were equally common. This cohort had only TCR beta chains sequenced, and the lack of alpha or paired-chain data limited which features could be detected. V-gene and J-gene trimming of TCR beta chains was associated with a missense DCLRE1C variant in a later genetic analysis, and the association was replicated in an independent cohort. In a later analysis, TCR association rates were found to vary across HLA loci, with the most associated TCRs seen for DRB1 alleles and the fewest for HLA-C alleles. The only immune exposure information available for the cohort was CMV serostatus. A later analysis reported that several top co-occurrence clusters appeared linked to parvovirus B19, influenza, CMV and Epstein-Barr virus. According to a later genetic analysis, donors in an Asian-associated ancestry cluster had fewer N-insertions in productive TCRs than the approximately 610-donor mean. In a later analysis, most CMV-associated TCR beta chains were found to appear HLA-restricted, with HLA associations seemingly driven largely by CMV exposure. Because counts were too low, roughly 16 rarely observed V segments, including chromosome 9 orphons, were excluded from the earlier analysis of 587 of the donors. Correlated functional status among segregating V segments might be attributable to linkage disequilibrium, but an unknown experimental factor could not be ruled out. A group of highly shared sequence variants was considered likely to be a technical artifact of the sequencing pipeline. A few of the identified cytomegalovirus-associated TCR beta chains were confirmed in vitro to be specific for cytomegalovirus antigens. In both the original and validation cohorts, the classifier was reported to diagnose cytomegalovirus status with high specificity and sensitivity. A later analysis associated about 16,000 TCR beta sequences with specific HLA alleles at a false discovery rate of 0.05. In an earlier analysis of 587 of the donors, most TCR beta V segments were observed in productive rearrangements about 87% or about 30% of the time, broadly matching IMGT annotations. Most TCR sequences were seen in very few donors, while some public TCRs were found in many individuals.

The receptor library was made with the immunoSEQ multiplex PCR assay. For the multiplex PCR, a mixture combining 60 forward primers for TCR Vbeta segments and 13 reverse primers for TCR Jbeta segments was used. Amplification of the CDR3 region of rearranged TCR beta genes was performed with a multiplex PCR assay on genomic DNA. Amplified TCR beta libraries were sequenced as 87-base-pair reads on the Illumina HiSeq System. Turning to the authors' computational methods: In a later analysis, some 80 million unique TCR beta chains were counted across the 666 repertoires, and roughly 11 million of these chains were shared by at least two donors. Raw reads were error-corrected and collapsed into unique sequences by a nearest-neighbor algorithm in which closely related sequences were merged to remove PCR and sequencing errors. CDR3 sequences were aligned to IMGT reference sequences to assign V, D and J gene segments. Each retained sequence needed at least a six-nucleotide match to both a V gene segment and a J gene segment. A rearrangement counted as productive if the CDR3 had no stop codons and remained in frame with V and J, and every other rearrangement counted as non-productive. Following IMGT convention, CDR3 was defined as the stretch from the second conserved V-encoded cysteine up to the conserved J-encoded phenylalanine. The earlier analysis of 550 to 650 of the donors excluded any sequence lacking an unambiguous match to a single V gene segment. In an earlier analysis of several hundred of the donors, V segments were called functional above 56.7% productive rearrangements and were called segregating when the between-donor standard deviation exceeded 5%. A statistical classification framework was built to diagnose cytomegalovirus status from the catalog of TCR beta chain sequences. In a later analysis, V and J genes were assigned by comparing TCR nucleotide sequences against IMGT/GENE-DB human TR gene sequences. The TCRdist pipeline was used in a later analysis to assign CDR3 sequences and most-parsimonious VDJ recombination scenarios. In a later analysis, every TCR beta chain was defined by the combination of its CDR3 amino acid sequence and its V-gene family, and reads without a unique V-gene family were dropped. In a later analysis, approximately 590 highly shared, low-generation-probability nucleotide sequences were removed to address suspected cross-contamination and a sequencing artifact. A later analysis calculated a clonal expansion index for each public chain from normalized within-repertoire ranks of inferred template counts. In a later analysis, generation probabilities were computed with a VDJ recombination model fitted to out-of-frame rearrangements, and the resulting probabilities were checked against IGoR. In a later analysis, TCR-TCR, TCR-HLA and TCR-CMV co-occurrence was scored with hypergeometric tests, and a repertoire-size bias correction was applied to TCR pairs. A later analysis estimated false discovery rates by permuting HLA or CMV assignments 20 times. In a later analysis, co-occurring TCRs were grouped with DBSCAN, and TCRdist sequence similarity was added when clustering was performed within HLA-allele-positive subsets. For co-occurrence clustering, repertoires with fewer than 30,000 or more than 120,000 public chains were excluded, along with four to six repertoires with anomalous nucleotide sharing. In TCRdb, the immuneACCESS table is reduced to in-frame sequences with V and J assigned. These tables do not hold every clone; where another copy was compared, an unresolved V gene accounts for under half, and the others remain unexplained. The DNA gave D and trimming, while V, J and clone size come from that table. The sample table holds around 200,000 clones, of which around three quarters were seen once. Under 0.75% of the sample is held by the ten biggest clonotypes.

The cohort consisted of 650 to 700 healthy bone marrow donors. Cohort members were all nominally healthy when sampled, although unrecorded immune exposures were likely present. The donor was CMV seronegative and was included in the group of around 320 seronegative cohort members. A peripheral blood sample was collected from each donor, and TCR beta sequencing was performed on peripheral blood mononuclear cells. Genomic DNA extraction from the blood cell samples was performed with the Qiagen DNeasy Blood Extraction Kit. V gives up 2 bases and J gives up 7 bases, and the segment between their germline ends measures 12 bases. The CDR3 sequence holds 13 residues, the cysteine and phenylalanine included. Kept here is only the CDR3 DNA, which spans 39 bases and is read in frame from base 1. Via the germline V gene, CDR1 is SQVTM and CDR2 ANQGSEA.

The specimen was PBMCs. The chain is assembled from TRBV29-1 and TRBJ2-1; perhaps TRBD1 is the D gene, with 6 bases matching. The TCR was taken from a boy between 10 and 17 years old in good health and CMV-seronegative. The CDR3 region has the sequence CSVEPLGGNEQFF. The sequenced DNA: TGCAGCGTTGAACCCCTAGGGGGAAATGAGCAGTTCTTC.